The rows below give T cell receptor beta chains drawn from one sample of a study of spatial heterogeneity in lung cancer. MiXCR, applied by TCRdb to the 5' RACE reads, yields one record per CDR3 protein. The sample yields under 100,000 distinct CDR3 sequences, over 8.5% seen once. Source: PBMCs, taken at surgery. These TCRs come from a male donor with early-stage non-small cell lung cancer. The CDR3 runs from the conserved cysteine through the conserved F or W. The order of the fields is V gene, J gene, CDR3 protein.

v_call: TRBV7-2
j_call: TRBJ1-6
cdr3_aa: CASSPSGTYYNSPLHF

v_call: TRBV6-5
j_call: TRBJ2-7
cdr3_aa: CASSQSPGQQYEQYF

v_call: TRBV20-1
j_call: TRBJ2-1
cdr3_aa: CSARDRRTGDYNEQFF

v_call: TRBV7-8
j_call: TRBJ2-2
cdr3_aa: CASSSIGPGELFF

v_call: TRBV6-1
j_call: TRBJ2-5
cdr3_aa: CASTRTSGVGQETQYF

v_call: TRBV5-1
j_call: TRBJ2-1
cdr3_aa: CASSGLAGVGNEQFF

v_call: TRBV5-4
j_call: TRBJ2-5
cdr3_aa: CASSLAEDETQYF

v_call: TRBV6-6
j_call: TRBJ2-3
cdr3_aa: CASSEQGAGTDTQYF

v_call: TRBV4-3
j_call: TRBJ1-3
cdr3_aa: CASSQDPWGFGNTIYF

v_call: TRBV6-6
j_call: TRBJ2-7
cdr3_aa: CASSSSGTREGEQYF

v_call: TRBV24-1
j_call: TRBJ2-1
cdr3_aa: CATSGAGVSEQFF

v_call: TRBV18
j_call: TRBJ2-5
cdr3_aa: CASSRTGLRETQYF

v_call: TRBV5-4
j_call: TRBJ2-7
cdr3_aa: CASSLGAGRSYEQYF

v_call: TRBV28
j_call: TRBJ2-7
cdr3_aa: CASRPGQNIYEQYF

v_call: TRBV6-2/TRBV6-3
j_call: TRBJ1-5
cdr3_aa: CASSRKILTGRDQISPSQHF

v_call: TRBV28
j_call: TRBJ2-7
cdr3_aa: CATENYEQYF

v_call: TRBV5-1
j_call: TRBJ2-3
cdr3_aa: CASSGGGTDTQYF

v_call: TRBV29-1
j_call: TRBJ2-1
cdr3_aa: CSVEPGYGGYNEQFF

v_call: TRBV12-3/TRBV12-4
j_call: TRBJ2-7
cdr3_aa: CASSVQVGSYEQYF

v_call: TRBV11-2
j_call: TRBJ1-2
cdr3_aa: CASSLDVSGSGYTF

v_call: TRBV6-1
j_call: TRBJ2-1
cdr3_aa: CASTFERVGQRQFF

v_call: TRBV20-1
j_call: TRBJ2-3
cdr3_aa: CSAKQGVSTDTQYF

v_call: TRBV6-9
j_call: TRBJ2-5
cdr3_aa: CASTSRRRETQYF

v_call: TRBV7-2
j_call: TRBJ2-2
cdr3_aa: CASSPGLKGGFTGELFF

v_call: TRBV20-1
j_call: TRBJ2-1
cdr3_aa: CSPTPSGRNNEQFF

v_call: TRBV12-3/TRBV12-4
j_call: TRBJ2-7
cdr3_aa: CARNTVSEQYF

v_call: TRBV5-4
j_call: TRBJ2-3
cdr3_aa: CASRDRRVTDTQYF

v_call: TRBV14
j_call: TRBJ2-1
cdr3_aa: CASSQGVSIYNEQFF

v_call: TRBV12-3/TRBV12-4
j_call: TRBJ2-5
cdr3_aa: CASRHRPTSRGETQYF

v_call: TRBV6-2/TRBV6-3
j_call: TRBJ2-4
cdr3_aa: CASSYRGPPGDIQYF

v_call: TRBV28
j_call: TRBJ2-1
cdr3_aa: CASSLWAGGLDNEQFF

v_call: TRBV2
j_call: TRBJ1-2
cdr3_aa: CASSAKEVSGYTF

v_call: TRBV19
j_call: TRBJ2-3
cdr3_aa: CASSLDGAWDTQYF

v_call: TRBV29-1
j_call: TRBJ2-7
cdr3_aa: CSVGGDEQYF

v_call: TRBV30
j_call: TRBJ2-2
cdr3_aa: CACRTGLNTGELFF

v_call: TRBV5-1
j_call: TRBJ1-1
cdr3_aa: CASRFNREAPEAFF

v_call: TRBV7-8
j_call: TRBJ1-1
cdr3_aa: CASSRRGGFMRVDTEAFF

v_call: TRBV5-1
j_call: TRBJ1-1
cdr3_aa: CASGVQNTEAFF

v_call: TRBV5-1
j_call: TRBJ2-3
cdr3_aa: CASRSTSGTTFTDMQYF

v_call: TRBV29-1
j_call: TRBJ2-7
cdr3_aa: CSVVDKAHYEQYF

v_call: TRBV6-5
j_call: TRBJ1-2
cdr3_aa: CASRPQNQRYGYTF

v_call: TRBV29-1
j_call: TRBJ2-7
cdr3_aa: CSVERAAGGQYF

v_call: TRBV5-1
j_call: TRBJ2-3
cdr3_aa: CASSLGRGLDTQYF

v_call: TRBV2
j_call: TRBJ2-3
cdr3_aa: CASSESDLEYF

v_call: TRBV5-1
j_call: TRBJ1-1
cdr3_aa: CASSLAPGNTEAFF

v_call: TRBV19
j_call: TRBJ2-5
cdr3_aa: CASKQGGTETQYF

v_call: TRBV20-1
j_call: TRBJ1-1
cdr3_aa: CSASPGAEAFF

v_call: TRBV5-1
j_call: TRBJ2-4
cdr3_aa: CASSSGGGREYF

v_call: TRBV2
j_call: TRBJ2-5
cdr3_aa: CASGGRGPRETQYF

v_call: TRBV20-1
j_call: TRBJ2-7
cdr3_aa: CSADRGYEQYF

v_call: TRBV9
j_call: TRBJ1-5
cdr3_aa: CASSVVAPPGPQHF

v_call: TRBV20-1
j_call: TRBJ2-1
cdr3_aa: CSGEGGDSTSYNEQFF

v_call: TRBV12-3/TRBV12-4
j_call: TRBJ1-1
cdr3_aa: CASSSRGATEAFF

v_call: TRBV5-8
j_call: TRBJ2-1
cdr3_aa: CASSLGLAAYNEQFF

v_call: TRBV12-3/TRBV12-4
j_call: TRBJ2-1
cdr3_aa: CASSLAGTSGSLQKFF

v_call: TRBV6-2/TRBV6-3
j_call: TRBJ2-3
cdr3_aa: CATAPAGAGGTDTQYF

v_call: TRBV10-3
j_call: TRBJ1-2
cdr3_aa: CAISEGQGKGYTF

v_call: TRBV11-2
j_call: TRBJ2-7
cdr3_aa: CASSLDLGRAEQYF

v_call: TRBV9
j_call: TRBJ1-6
cdr3_aa: CASSPRTGNSPLHF

v_call: TRBV6-6
j_call: TRBJ2-7
cdr3_aa: CASSPRDRVGEQYF